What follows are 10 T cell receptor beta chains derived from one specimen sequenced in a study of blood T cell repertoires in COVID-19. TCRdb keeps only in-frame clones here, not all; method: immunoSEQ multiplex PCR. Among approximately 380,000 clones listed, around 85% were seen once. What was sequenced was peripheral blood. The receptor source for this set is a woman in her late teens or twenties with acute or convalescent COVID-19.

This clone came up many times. The DNA of the CDR3 is TGTGCCACCAGCAGAGCTAGGACAGAACCCAATCAGCCCCAGCATTTT. It translates to CATSRARTEPNQPQHF. This chain joins TRBV15 and TRBJ1-5; TRBD1 is a possible D gene (6 bases). This CDR3 spans 16 amino acids. V was clipped by 1 base and J by 3 bases, with 13 bases between them. CDR1 and CDR2 (germline): LNHNV, YYDKDF (reference sequence).

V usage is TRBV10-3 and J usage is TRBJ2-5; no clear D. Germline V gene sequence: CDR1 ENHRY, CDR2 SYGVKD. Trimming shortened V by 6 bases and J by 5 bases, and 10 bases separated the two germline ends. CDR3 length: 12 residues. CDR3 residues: CAIRSEKETQYF. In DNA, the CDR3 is TGTGCCATCAGAAGCGAGAAGGAGACCCAGTACTTC.

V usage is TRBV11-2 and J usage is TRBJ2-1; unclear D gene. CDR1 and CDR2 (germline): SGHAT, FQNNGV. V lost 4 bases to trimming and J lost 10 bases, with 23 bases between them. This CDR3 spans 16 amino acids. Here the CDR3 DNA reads TGTGCCAGCAGCTCGGAATTTGGGCCCTCATTTGGCGAGCAGTTCTTC. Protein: CASSSEFGPSFGEQFF. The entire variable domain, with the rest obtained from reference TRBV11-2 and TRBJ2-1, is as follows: EAGVAQSPRYKIIEKRQSVAFWCNPISGHATLYWYQQILGQGPKLLIQFQNNGVVDDSQLPKDRFSAERLKGVDSTLKIQPAKLEDSAVYLCASSSEFGPSFGEQFFGPGTRLTVL.

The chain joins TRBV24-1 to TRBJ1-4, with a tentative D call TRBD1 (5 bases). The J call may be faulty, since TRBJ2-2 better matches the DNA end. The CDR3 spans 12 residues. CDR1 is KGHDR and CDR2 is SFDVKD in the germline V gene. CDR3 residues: CATSDNRGELFF. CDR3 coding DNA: TGTGCCACCAGTGATAACAGGGGGGAGCTGTTTTTT.

The CDR3 protein is CASSQTGLGYGYTF. Written as DNA, the CDR3 is TGTGCCAGCAGCCAAACAGGGCTGGGCTATGGCTACACCTTC. The V call is TRBV7-3, the J call TRBJ1-2; maybe TRBD1 (6 bases). V lost 5 bases to trimming and J lost 4 bases, with 14 bases between them. CDR1 and CDR2 from the germline V gene are SGHTA and FQGTGA. The CDR3 runs 14 residues.

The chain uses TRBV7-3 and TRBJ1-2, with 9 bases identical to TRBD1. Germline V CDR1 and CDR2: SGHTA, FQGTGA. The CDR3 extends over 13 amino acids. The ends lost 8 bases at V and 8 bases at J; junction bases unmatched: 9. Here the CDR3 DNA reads TGTGCCAGCTCATTGGCACAGGGGGCAGGCTACACCTTC. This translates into CASSLAQGAGYTF.

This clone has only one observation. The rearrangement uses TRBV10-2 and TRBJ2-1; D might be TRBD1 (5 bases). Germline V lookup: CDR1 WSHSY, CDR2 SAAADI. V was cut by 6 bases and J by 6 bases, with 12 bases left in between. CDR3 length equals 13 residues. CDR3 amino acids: CASRVGLPNEQFF. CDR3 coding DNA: TGCGCCAGCAGGGTGGGGCTGCCCAATGAGCAGTTCTTC.

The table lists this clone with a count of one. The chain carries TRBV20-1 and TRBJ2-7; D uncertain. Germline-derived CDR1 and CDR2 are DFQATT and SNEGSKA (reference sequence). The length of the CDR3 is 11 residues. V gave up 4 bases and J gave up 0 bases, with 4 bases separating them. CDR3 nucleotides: TGCAGTGCTAAGAGCTCCTACGAGCAGTACTTC. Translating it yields CSAKSSYEQYF.

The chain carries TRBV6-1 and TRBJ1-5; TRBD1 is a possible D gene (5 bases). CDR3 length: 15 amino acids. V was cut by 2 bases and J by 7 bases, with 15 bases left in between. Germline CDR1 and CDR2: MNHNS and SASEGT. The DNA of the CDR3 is TGTGCCAGCAGTGAATGGGGGGAGAGGAGACAGCCCCAGCATTTT. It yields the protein CASSEWGERRQPQHF.

CDR3 DNA sequence: TGTGCCAGCAGCTGGGACAGAGAAAAACTGTTTTTT. Its translation: CASSWDREKLFF. This rearrangement joins TRBV7-9 to TRBJ1-4; 7 nucleotides agree with TRBD1. CDR3 length: 12 amino acids. From germline, CDR1 is SEHNR and CDR2 FQNEAQ (reference sequence). With V trimmed by 4 bases and J by 8 bases, 1 base remained unmatched.